This T cell receptor beta chain was found in a study of blood T cells in healthy people across ages (dated by TCRdb to the mid-2010s). Describing the broader study: In model experiments, roughly one uniquely barcoded TCR beta cDNA molecule per two T cells was captured by template switching. To track age-related changes in TCR beta repertoire diversity, the study relied on deep sequencing normalized with unique cDNA molecular identifiers. The donors were divided into four age groups: young (average around 15 years), middle-aged (about 40), aged (about 61) and long-lived (more than 75). To avoid experimental bias, donors of different ages were distributed randomly across sequencing lanes. For two donors (one aged 18 to 30 and one aged 80 or older), the study analyzed two additional independent replicas of 1 million unique cDNA reads from the same blood draw. General study outcomes and caveats: Observed TCR beta diversity per million T cells fell roughly linearly with age, and a significant reduction was already apparent by age roughly 41. Compared with the aged group, the long-lived group had more naive CD4+ T cells, fewer expanded clones and increased TCR diversity, a pattern suggesting age selection. Because the CMV infection status of the donors was unknown, age-related changes in expanded clonotypes may potentially have been confounded. A strong correlation was found between observed TCR beta diversity and the percentage of naive T cells measured by flow cytometry. Estimates of total diversity from one million sequenced T cells were regarded as lower bounds and underestimates. Bulk unsorted PBMC profiling prevented conclusive comparison of naive and antigen-experienced compartments.

Library generation was performed with 5' RACE. TCRdb records Illumina HiSeq 2500 as the sequencer. A second roughly 6 to 12 cycle PCR used a sample-barcoded 5' primer and a J-beta primer mix. Each TCR beta cDNA molecule received a unique molecular identifier from a template-switch 5' adaptor carrying 12 random nucleotides. At least 3 million CDR3-containing paired-end reads were obtained from each sample. All of the RNA was converted into first-strand cDNA using the Mint cDNA synthesis kit, with a TRBC-specific oligonucleotide serving as the primer. After uracil-DNA glycosylase treatment, a first 18-cycle PCR used universal primers M1SS and BC2_uni_R on all cDNA. The original pipeline was this. Normalization of each sample was performed by random selection of 1 million high-quality reads, each carrying a distinct molecular identifier. Instead of being binned into consensus sequences, reads with shared molecular identifiers were discarded. MiTCR, set to a Q25 quality threshold and the strictest error-elimination algorithm, was used for CDR3 identification, clonotype clustering and error correction. Lower-bound total TCR beta diversity was estimated with a nonparametric unseen species model using Euler transformation. The public reads were reanalyzed by TCRdb: fastp trimming at Q25, MiXCR alignment, in-frame beta chains only. Rows with a matching CDR3 protein are joined into one entry that keeps the most common DNA and genes. TCRdb, not the original authors, processed these V and J calls. The sample data list over a million distinct CDR3 sequences, and around 39% of these were observed just once. In total, the top ten clones hold 7.9% of the sample.

Systemically healthy Caucasian individuals from Russia, over 30 in total and aged roughly 6 to 100 years, were included as donors. About 9.1 milliliters of peripheral blood were collected from each donor into EDTA-treated Vacutainer tubes. Ficoll-Paque density-gradient centrifugation was used to isolate PBMCs, with at least 6.5 million per sample. Total RNA, at least 5 micrograms per sample, was extracted from PBMCs with Trizol reagent. Naive CD45RAhigh/CD27high T cell percentages were measured by flow cytometry on a PBMC aliquot from every donor. A remark on this clonotype: The specificity of this receptor is unknown. Per-base qualities were not stored, and no clone one base away is much larger.

From the cysteine through the phenylalanine, the CDR3 covers 16 amino acids. Here the CDR3 DNA is all that survives: 48 bases in frame from base 1. The germline ends are 14 bases apart after V is trimmed by 3 bases and J by 0 bases. The germline V gene yields MGHRA for CDR1 and YSYEKL for CDR2. This clonotype was obtained from a woman younger than 35 in good health. Material for sequencing was blood. The V and J segments used are TRBV4-1 and TRBJ1-2; no confident D gene assignment can be made. The CDR3 region has the sequence CASSHTSPLPNYGYTF. The bases are TGCGCCAGCAGCCATACCTCCCCATTACCTAACTATGGCTACACCTTC.